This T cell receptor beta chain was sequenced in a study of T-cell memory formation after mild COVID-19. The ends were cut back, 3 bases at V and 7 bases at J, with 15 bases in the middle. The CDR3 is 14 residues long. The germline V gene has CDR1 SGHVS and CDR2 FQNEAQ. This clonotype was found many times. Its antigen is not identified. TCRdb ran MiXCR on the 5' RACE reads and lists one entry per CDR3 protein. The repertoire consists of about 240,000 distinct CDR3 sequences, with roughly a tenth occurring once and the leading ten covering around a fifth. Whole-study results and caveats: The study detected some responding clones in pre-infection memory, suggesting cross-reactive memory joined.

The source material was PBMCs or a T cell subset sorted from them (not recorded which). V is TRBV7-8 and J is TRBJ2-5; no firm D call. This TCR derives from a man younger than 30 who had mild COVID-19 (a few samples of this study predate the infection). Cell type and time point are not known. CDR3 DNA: TGTGCCAGCAGCTTTCAGACAAAAAGGACGACCCAGTACTTC. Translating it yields CASSFQTKRTTQYF. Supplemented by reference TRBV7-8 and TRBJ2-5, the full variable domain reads GAGVSQSPRYKVAKRGQDVALRCDPISGHVSLFWYQQALGQGPEFLTYFQNEAQLDKSGLPSDRFFAERPEGSVSTLKIQRTQQEDSAVYLCASSFQTKRTTQYFGPGTRLLVL.